A single sample is the source of the 13 T cell receptor beta chains below, sequenced in a study of cytotoxic CD8 clonotypes in ibrutinib-treated CLL. The protocol was immunoSEQ multiplex PCR, while the TCRdb copy is restricted to in-frame clones and leaves out a portion. The sample includes about 270,000 clones, 60% to 80% of them seen just once. Material: PBMCs, obtained at disease progression, from a patient treated with ibrutinib. The source of these receptors is a human donor with chronic lymphocytic leukemia.

The chain is built from TRBV4-1 and TRBJ2-3, with 8 bases that match TRBD1. The CDR3 loop spans 15 amino acids. In germline, CDR1 is MGHRA, CDR2 YSYEKL. The V segment lost 2 bases and the J segment 4 bases; nucleotides outside the gene matches: 5. The CDR3 loop reads CASSQLAGGSDTQYF. DNA of the CDR3: TGCGCCAGCAGCCAATTGGCAGGGGGCTCAGATACGCAGTATTTT.

The rearrangement links TRBV7-9 to TRBJ1-1; D is uncertain. The CDR3 runs to 15 residues. V was cut by 2 bases and J by 5 bases, with 15 bases left in between. From germline, CDR1 is SEHNR and CDR2 FQNEAQ (reference sequence). CDR3 loop: CASSLSNSWETEAFF. Here the CDR3 DNA reads TGTGCCAGCAGCTTATCGAATTCGTGGGAGACTGAAGCTTTCTTT.

This chain uses TRBV9 with TRBJ2-7, with TRBD2 matching 12 bases. The CDR3 runs 14 residues. Germline V gene sequence: CDR1 SGDLS, CDR2 YYNGEE. The V and J ends lost 0 bases and 5 bases, in that order; junction bases with no gene match: 0. The CDR3 loop is CASSVASGRDEQYF. The CDR3 nucleotides read TGTGCCAGCAGCGTAGCTAGCGGGAGGGACGAGCAGTACTTC.

The chain uses TRBV10-2 and TRBJ2-7, with 10 bases matching TRBD1. CDR3 length: 14 residues. The V gene's germline CDR1 is WSHSY and CDR2 SAAADI. Trimming at V came to 2 bases and at J to 4 bases, leaving 2 bases not matched to a gene. In nucleotides, the CDR3 is TGCGCCAGCAGTGAGGGACAGGGGGTGTACGAGCAGTACTTC. Amino acid sequence: CASSEGQGVYEQYF.

This clone turned up a few times. The rearrangement joins TRBV6-4 to TRBJ1-5; 9 positions match TRBD1. CDR1 and CDR2 from the germline V gene are MRHNA and SNTAGT. J was trimmed by 5 bases and V by 4 bases; bases with no gene match: 6. This CDR3 is 15 amino acids long. CDR3 bases: TGTGCCAGCAGTGTGACAGGGGGTGTAGATCAGCCCCAGCATTTT. The encoded protein is CASSVTGGVDQPQHF.

This clone has only a few counts. The CDR3 DNA sequence: TGTGCCAGCAGCCAAGGACCGGAGGACGAGCAGTACTTC. Its translation is CASSQGPEDEQYF. The V call is TRBV7-6, the J call TRBJ2-7; TRBD2 is a possible D gene (5 bases). This CDR3 is built from 13 residues. From germline, CDR1 is SGHVS and CDR2 FNYEAQ. V lost 5 bases and J 5 bases, leaving 13 bases between the germline ends.

This chain uses TRBV29-1 with TRBJ2-6; D is unresolved. The CDR3 runs 13 residues. Deletions cut 6 bases from V and 0 bases from J, with 6 bases between. CDR1 is SQVTM and CDR2 is ANQGSEA in the germline V gene. In DNA, the CDR3 is TGCAGCGTATACAGCTCTGGGGCCAACGTCCTGACTTTC. This encodes CSVYSSGANVLTF.

The CDR3 spells CASRDPADTTYEQYF. The CDR3 DNA reads TGTGCCAGCAGAGACCCCGCGGACACAACCTACGAGCAGTACTTC. The J gene is TRBJ2-7, the V gene TRBV28, with D possibly being TRBD1 (5 bases). Trimming shortened V by 6 bases and J by 2 bases, and 17 bases separated the two germline ends. The germline CDR1 and CDR2 sequences are MDHEN and SYDVKM. The CDR3 is 15 amino acids. Full variable domain (remainder filled in from reference TRBV28 and TRBJ2-7): DVKVTQSSRYLVKRTGEKVFLECVQDMDHENMFWYRQDPGLGLRLIYFSYDVKMKEKGDIPEGYSVSREKKERFSLILESASTNQTSMYLCASRDPADTTYEQYFGPGTRLTVT.

V usage is TRBV15 and J usage is TRBJ2-4; D is perhaps TRBD2 (5 bases). Per the germline V gene, CDR1 is LNHNV and CDR2 is YYDKDF (reference sequence). The CDR3 totals 14 residues. V lost 1 base, J lost 8 bases, and 12 bases lay in between. CDR3 sequence: CATSRVTGVDIQYF. CDR3 in DNA: TGTGCCACCAGCAGAGTAACCGGGGTGGACATTCAGTACTTC.

In its sample, this clone was seen a few times. The chain couples TRBV23-1 to TRBJ1-5; 7 nucleotides line up with TRBD1. TRBV23-1 has ORF status, its function being uncertain. J was trimmed by 2 bases and V by 3 bases; bases with no gene match: 16. CDR3 length: 19 residues. The CDR3 protein is CASSQRLTGDSLGNQPQHF. The CDR3 DNA reads TGCGCCAGCAGTCAGCGACTTACAGGGGACTCATTAGGCAATCAGCCCCAGCATTTT.

This clone has only a few counts. The gene calls are TRBV4-2 and TRBJ2-1; unclear D gene. V was shortened by 1 base and J by 3 bases, with 4 bases between the two germline ends. This CDR3 has 13 residues. CDR1 LGHNA and CDR2 YNFKEQ come from the germline V gene. The CDR3 DNA sequence: TGTGCCAGCAGCCAAGGCGGCTACAATGAGCAGTTCTTC. Its translation is CASSQGGYNEQFF.

The chain is built from TRBV2 and TRBJ2-7; 7 bases are a match to TRBD2. CDR1 and CDR2 (germline): SNHLY, FYNNEI. With 4 bases clipped from V and 7 bases from J, the junction kept 13 bases outside the gene matches. This CDR3 contains 15 residues. CDR3 bases: TGTGCCAGCAGTGGGCAGCGGGGTTGGACTGGAGAGCAGTACTTC. Its protein is CASSGQRGWTGEQYF. The whole variable domain, filled in from reference TRBV2 and TRBJ2-7, reads EPEVTQTPSHQVTQMGQEVILRCVPISNHLYFYWYRQILGQKVEFLVSFYNNEISEKSEIFDDQFSVERPDGSNFTLKIRSTKLEDSAMYFCASSGQRGWTGEQYFGPGTRLTVT.

In this sample, this clone turned up a few times. This sequence joins TRBV12-5 and TRBJ1-6, with D perhaps matching TRBD1 (6 bases). The CDR3 has 16 residues. The V gene's germline CDR1 is LGHNT and CDR2 FRNRAP. V shed 1 base and J shed 7 bases, with 14 bases lying between them. DNA of the CDR3: TGTGCTAGTGGTTTGGATCCGGACAGCTACAATTCACCCCTCCACTTT. It yields the protein CASGLDPDSYNSPLHF.